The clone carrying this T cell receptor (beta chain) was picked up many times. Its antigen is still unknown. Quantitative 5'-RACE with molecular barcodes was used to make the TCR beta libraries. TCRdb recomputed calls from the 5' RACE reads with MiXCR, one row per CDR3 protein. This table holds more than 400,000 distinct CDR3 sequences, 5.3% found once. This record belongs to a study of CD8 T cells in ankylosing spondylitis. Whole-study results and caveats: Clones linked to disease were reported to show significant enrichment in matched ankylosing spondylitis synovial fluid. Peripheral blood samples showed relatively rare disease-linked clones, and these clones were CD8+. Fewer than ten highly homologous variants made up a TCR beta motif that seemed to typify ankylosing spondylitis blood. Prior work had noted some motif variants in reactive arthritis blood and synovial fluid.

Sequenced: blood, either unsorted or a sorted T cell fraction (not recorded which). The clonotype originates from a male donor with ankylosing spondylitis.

The CDR3 DNA sequence: TGCGCCAGCAGCTTGGCCGGGCAGACCTCTGGAAACACCATATATTTT. As protein: CASSLAGQTSGNTIYF. The rearrangement joins TRBV5-1 to TRBJ1-3; D unclear. This CDR3 contains 16 residues. Germline V CDR1 and CDR2: SGHRS, YFSETQ. The germline V and J ends were trimmed by 0 bases and 0 bases, with 10 bases remaining between them.